The 23 T cell receptor beta chains listed next were all sequenced from one sample in a study of shared clonotypes between healthy human individuals. Repertoires were generated with immunoSEQ multiplex PCR, while TCRdb's copy carries only in-frame clones and drops some. Of a few million clones in the sample, around 94% were seen once. Sequencing used naive CD4+ T cells sorted from blood. Noted subset: CD45RA+ positively selected. These TCRs come from a man in his late teens or twenties in good health.

The table lists this clone with a count of one. The V and J genes are TRBV6-6 and TRBJ2-2; 7 nucleotides line up with TRBD1. This CDR3 region has 15 residues. V was clipped by 2 bases and J by 5 bases; unmatched bases: 5. Germline-derived CDR1 and CDR2 are MNHNY and SVGAGI (reference sequence). CDR3 sequence: CASSYGDRVTGELFF. CDR3 coding DNA: TGTGCCAGCAGTTACGGGGACAGAGTTACCGGGGAGCTGTTTTTT.

V is TRBV2 and J is TRBJ1-2; 10 nucleotides match TRBD1. The CDR3 is 12 residues long. After removal of 10 bases from V and 6 bases from J, the junction contained 5 bases not matched to a gene. Germline V CDR1 and CDR2: SNHLY, FYNNEI. The CDR3 DNA follows: TGTGCCACTTCGACAGGGGGCGATGGCTACACCTTC. This translates into CATSTGGDGYTF.

The V gene is TRBV6-5, the J gene TRBJ2-7; D possibly uses TRBD1 or TRBD2 (5 bases each). The CDR3 is 16 amino acids. The germline V and J ends were trimmed by 4 bases and 3 bases, with 19 bases remaining between them. Germline V gene sequence: CDR1 MNHEY, CDR2 SVGAGI. CDR3 nucleotide sequence: TGTGCCAGCAGTTCCCTCCCCGGGGCGGAATTCTACGAGCAGTACTTC. This codes for CASSSLPGAEFYEQYF.

This sequence joins TRBV5-1 and TRBJ1-1; D remains ambiguous. The CDR3 extends over 14 amino acids. In germline, CDR1 is SGHRS, CDR2 YFSETQ. V dropped 0 bases and J dropped 4 bases, with 10 bases sitting between them. The DNA for the CDR3 is TGCGCCAGCAGCTTGGACGGGGTGGTCACTGAAGCTTTCTTT. This codes for CASSLDGVVTEAFF. The full variable domain, in which reference TRBV5-1 and TRBJ1-1 provide the parts outside the CDR3, is KAGVTQTPRYLIKTRGQQVTLSCSPISGHRSVSWYQQTPGQGLQFLFEYFSETQRNKGNFPGRFSGRQFSNSRSEMNVSTLELGDSALYLCASSLDGVVTEAFFGQGTRLTVV.

This rearrangement joins TRBV18 to TRBJ1-1, with D maybe TRBD1 (6 bases). Germline V gene lookup returns CDR1 KGHSH and CDR2 LQKENI. Deletions cut 2 bases from V and 0 bases from J, with 13 bases between. CDR3 size: 16 residues. The CDR3 DNA reads TGTGCCAGCTCACCATTCTCGACAGGCTTGAACACTGAAGCTTTCTTT. Translation gives CASSPFSTGLNTEAFF.

The chain has TRBV5-1 and TRBJ2-1; maybe TRBD2 (6 bases). Germline CDR1 and CDR2: SGHRS and YFSETQ. V lost 5 bases to trimming and J lost 8 bases, with 8 bases between them. This CDR3 comprises 11 residues. The CDR3 nucleotides read TGCGCCAGCAGTCGCGGGGATGAGCAGTTCTTC. Its protein product is CASSRGDEQFF.

The CDR3 sequence: CASTRASNGELFF. CDR3 coding DNA: TGTGCCAGCACGCGGGCATCAAACGGGGAGCTGTTTTTT. The chain is built from TRBV6-5 and TRBJ2-2, with TRBD2 as a possible D gene (5 bases). Germline V CDR1 and CDR2: MNHEY, SVGAGI. This CDR3 has 13 amino acids. V was pared by 7 bases and J by 7 bases, with 13 bases between.

The V call is TRBV19, the J call TRBJ2-1, with 10 bases lining up with TRBD1. This CDR3 contains 14 residues. The junction had 5 bases not matched to a gene; V was cut back by 7 bases and J by 5 bases. Germline CDR1 reads LNHDA; CDR2 reads SQIVND (reference sequence). The CDR3 DNA reads TGTGCCAGTACCGACAGGGGGCGCCACAATGAGCAGTTCTTC. This sequence encodes CASTDRGRHNEQFF. Complete variable domain (other parts from reference TRBV19 and TRBJ2-1): DGGITQSPKYLFRKEGQNVTLSCEQNLNHDAMYWYRQDPGQGLRLIYYSQIVNDFQKGDIAEGYSVSREKKESFPLTVTSAQKNPTAFYLCASTDRGRHNEQFFGPGTRLTVL.

The chain has TRBV5-1 and TRBJ1-4; 9 bases line up with TRBD1. CDR3 size: 15 residues. Trimming removed 0 bases from V and 8 bases from J; junction bases left unmatched: 5. CDR1 is SGHRS and CDR2 is YFSETQ in the germline V gene. The CDR3 here is CASSLGVGQGEKLFF. DNA of the CDR3: TGCGCCAGCAGCTTGGGCGTTGGACAGGGGGAAAAACTGTTTTTT.

The sample holds one count of this clone. This chain connects TRBV6-5 to TRBJ1-5, with 10 bases that match TRBD1. Germline CDR1 is MNHEY and CDR2 is SVGAGI. This CDR3 has 15 amino acids. With 5 bases clipped from V and 5 bases from J, the junction kept 6 bases outside the gene matches. The CDR3 DNA reads TGTGCCAGCAGTGTCCTCGGGACAGGGGATCAGCCCCAGCATTTT. Its protein is CASSVLGTGDQPQHF.

Concerning this clone: Other DNA sequences in the same sample also yield this CDR3. V and J are TRBV2 and TRBJ2-2; 8 nucleotides line up with TRBD1. Germline V gives CDR1 SNHLY, CDR2 FYNNEI. This CDR3 is 14 amino acids long. J gave up 1 base and V 7 bases, and 2 bases lay outside the gene matches. This CDR3 reads CASIGQGNTGELFF. The CDR3 DNA reads TGTGCCAGCATCGGACAGGGGAACACCGGGGAGCTGTTTTTT.

The chain uses TRBV6-6 and TRBJ1-2; 10 bases are shared with TRBD1. V shed 5 bases, J shed 6 bases, and the junction held 9 bases outside the gene matches. The CDR3 is 15 amino acids. Germline CDR1 reads MNHNY; CDR2 reads SVGAGI (reference sequence). This CDR3 reads CASSAMGQGIDGYTF. The CDR3 DNA is TGTGCCAGCAGTGCGATGGGACAGGGGATCGATGGCTACACCTTC.

The rearrangement uses TRBV5-1 and TRBJ2-1; the D gene is possibly TRBD1 (6 bases). The CDR3 contains 15 residues. Germline V gene sequence: CDR1 SGHRS, CDR2 YFSETQ. Trimming left V 0 bases short and J 10 bases short, with 17 bases between. The CDR3 protein is CASSLGGGPLYEQFF. CDR3 DNA: TGCGCCAGCAGCTTGGGTGGGGGCCCCCTCTACGAGCAGTTCTTC.

The rearrangement uses TRBV5-1 and TRBJ1-2; D remains ambiguous. CDR1 and CDR2 from the germline V gene are SGHRS and YFSETQ. This CDR3 is 13 amino acids long. The V end was cut by 4 bases, the J end by 8 bases, with 15 bases between. The CDR3 sequence is CASSTDGSRGYTF. In DNA, the CDR3 is TGCGCCAGCAGCACGGACGGGAGCCGGGGCTACACCTTC.

CDR3 sequence: CASSVVFLLQGPYSNQPQHF. The CDR3 coding sequence is TGTGCCAGCAGCGTAGTTTTCCTTTTGCAGGGGCCGTATAGCAATCAGCCCCAGCATTTT. The chain employs TRBV9 and TRBJ1-5, with a possible D match to TRBD1 (6 bases). Trimming shortened V by 0 bases and J by 0 bases, and 22 bases separated the two germline ends. Looked up from germline, CDR1 is SGDLS and CDR2 is YYNGEE. CDR3 length equals 20 residues.

V gene TRBV21-1 combines with J gene TRBJ2-3; the table's D gene call, TRBD2, was not cross checked with the DNA. TRBV21-1 is noted as a pseudogene. The CDR3 loop spans 15 amino acids. The CDR3 bases are TGTGCCAGCAGCAAGGAGGGGTTCGTTCGTACTAGGGTGTATTTT. It is translated as CASSKEGFVRTRVYF.

This clone was recorded only once. The rearrangement uses TRBV2 and TRBJ2-2, with D perhaps TRBD1 (5 bases). Germline CDR1 SNHLY, CDR2 FYNNEI. The length of the CDR3 is 16 residues. V dropped 7 bases and J dropped 4 bases, with 19 bases sitting between them. The CDR3 spells CASISESGWSTGELFF. The CDR3 nucleotides are TGTGCCAGCATTTCCGAGTCAGGGTGGAGCACCGGGGAGCTGTTTTTT.

J is TRBJ2-7 and V is TRBV6-5, with D tentatively TRBD2 (5 bases). The germline V and J ends were trimmed by 7 bases and 1 base, with 14 bases remaining between them. The germline V gene has CDR1 MNHEY and CDR2 SVGAGI. This CDR3 region has 14 residues. The CDR3 sequence: CASKRVSRSYEQYF. The CDR3 region has the DNA TGTGCCAGCAAGAGGGTCAGTAGGTCCTACGAGCAGTACTTC.

The chain joins TRBV5-6 to TRBJ1-5; tentatively, D is TRBD1 (5 bases). Germline V gene sequence: CDR1 SGHDT, CDR2 YYEEEE. This CDR3 has 13 amino acids. V shed 4 bases and J shed 3 bases, with 8 bases lying between them. The CDR3 region has the DNA TGTGCCAGCAGCCGGGGGACCAATCAGCCCCAGCATTTT. It yields the protein CASSRGTNQPQHF.

This clone was counted once. Relative to the germline gene, one junction end is altered; a read error may explain this. The chain joins TRBV10-3 to TRBJ2-2; TRBD1 agrees at 7 bases. The CDR3 loop spans 16 amino acids. Looked up from germline, CDR1 is ENHRY and CDR2 is SYGVKD. CDR3 sequence: CAISESQQGNAGELFF. Here the CDR3 DNA reads TGTGCCATCAGTGAGTCGCAACAGGGGAACGCCGGGGAGCTGTTTTTT.

The chain employs TRBV18 and TRBJ2-7; maybe TRBD1 (5 bases). The germline V and J ends were trimmed by 5 bases and 6 bases, with 14 bases remaining between them. CDR1 is KGHSH and CDR2 is LQKENI in the germline V gene. This CDR3 has 13 residues. The CDR3 coding sequence is TGTGCCAGCTCAAAAAACAGGTTCGTCGAGCAGTACTTC. Translated: CASSKNRFVEQYF.

This chain links TRBV19 with TRBJ1-1; D uncertain. Per the germline V gene, CDR1 is LNHDA and CDR2 is SQIVND (reference sequence). Between the trimmed V and J ends, which lost 6 bases and 0 bases, there was a span of 11 bases. This CDR3 spans 14 amino acids. CDR3 amino acids: CASRSYAMNTEAFF. CDR3 sequence (DNA): TGTGCCAGTAGATCCTACGCCATGAACACTGAAGCTTTCTTT.

The rearrangement links TRBV2 to TRBJ1-2; 7 bases agree with TRBD1. The germline V gene has CDR1 SNHLY and CDR2 FYNNEI. V trimming: 5 bases; J trimming: 5 bases; junction bases outside the gene matches: 8. This CDR3 has 14 residues. CDR3 sequence (DNA): TGTGCCAGCAGTCGCCAGGGGGGGCTGTATGGCTACACCTTC. As protein: CASSRQGGLYGYTF.